This TCR beta chain was identified during a study of beta chain features in type 1 diabetes. Between the trimmed V and J ends, which lost 0 bases and 3 bases, there was a span of 12 bases. Germline lookup yields CDR1 SGHRS and CDR2 YFSETQ. The CDR3 extends over 15 amino acids. Reverse transcription of all isolated RNA meant that expressed TCRB transcripts were sequenced. The repertoire was sequenced with immunoSEQ multiplex PCR; TCRdb's copy has only in-frame clones and lacks some. The sample includes 200,000 to 250,000 clones, about 9.3% seen only once; the top ten take about 0.037%. The study's findings and limits: Researchers caution that PCR might favor shorter templates, equally among patients and controls. Still unanswered here is whether HLA type influences TCRB rearrangement.

In the case of this clone: The antigen is not known.

CD4+ naive, central memory, regulatory and stem cell-like memory subsets were isolated by sorting on CD45RO/CCR7/CD25/CD127/CD95/CD27. Each population that was sorted was more than 95% pure. The sequenced sample was naive CD4+ T cells from blood. The chain joins TRBV5-1 to TRBJ2-5, with unresolved D. The sequence came from a young woman in good health. The chain's CDR3 is CASSLGPDNEETQYF. In nucleotides, the CDR3 is TGCGCCAGCAGCTTGGGCCCTGACAACGAAGAGACCCAGTACTTC.